These 8 T cell receptor beta chains came from one sample sequenced in a study of CD8 T cells in ankylosing spondylitis. From the 5' RACE reads, TCRdb called clonotypes with MiXCR, one entry per CDR3 protein. Seen here are some 27,000 distinct CDR3 sequences, nearly 5.5% observed once, and the top ten hold around 1.8%. The sample comprised blood, either unsorted or a sorted T cell fraction (not recorded which). The source of these receptors is a female donor with ankylosing spondylitis or in good health (not recorded which).

By sample fraction, this clonotype is medium-sized. V and J are TRBV9 and TRBJ1-6; D not certain. V was clipped by 1 base and J by 8 bases, with 7 bases between them. Germline CDR1 and CDR2: SGDLS and YYNGEE. This CDR3 is built from 13 residues. The CDR3 sequence is CASSVSSDSPLHF. In DNA form, the CDR3 reads TGTGCCAGCAGCGTATCATCTGATTCACCCCTCCACTTT. The complete variable domain, with remaining parts taken from reference TRBV9 and TRBJ1-6, reads DSGVTQTPKHLITATGQRVTLRCSPRSGDLSVYWYQQSLDQGLQFLIQYYNGEERAKGNILERFSAQQFPDLHSELNLSSLELGDSALYFCASSVSSDSPLHFGNGTRLTVT.

This clonotype was seen at least ten times. The chain employs TRBV9 and TRBJ1-5; D remains ambiguous. This CDR3 spans 14 amino acids. Deletions cut 0 bases from V and 6 bases from J, with 10 bases between. The germline V gene encodes CDR1 SGDLS and CDR2 YYNGEE. CDR3: CASSVDGLGQPQHF. DNA for the CDR3: TGTGCCAGCAGCGTAGACGGGTTGGGTCAGCCCCAGCATTTT.

This clonotype occurred many times. The chain recombines TRBV9 with TRBJ1-4; TRBD1 aligns across 9 bases. Losses at the gene ends were 4 bases for V and 7 bases for J; bases not matched to a gene: 8. This CDR3 contains 15 residues. CDR1 and CDR2 from the germline V gene are SGDLS and YYNGEE. CDR3 residues: CASSPQQGASEKLFF. The CDR3 bases are TGTGCCAGCAGCCCCCAACAGGGGGCGAGTGAAAAACTGTTTTTT.

This clonotype was counted many times. The chain joins TRBV9 to TRBJ2-7; TRBD2 aligns across 9 bases. The CDR3 loop spans 20 amino acids. The V and J ends lost 0 bases and 2 bases, in that order; junction bases with no gene match: 18. The germline V gene encodes CDR1 SGDLS and CDR2 YYNGEE. CDR3 loop: CASSVAAGGPSTSGTYEQYF. The DNA for the CDR3 is TGTGCCAGCAGCGTAGCAGCGGGAGGACCATCAACCAGCGGGACCTACGAGCAGTACTTC. The whole variable domain, remainder taken from reference TRBV9 and TRBJ2-7, is DSGVTQTPKHLITATGQRVTLRCSPRSGDLSVYWYQQSLDQGLQFLIQYYNGEERAKGNILERFSAQQFPDLHSELNLSSLELGDSALYFCASSVAAGGPSTSGTYEQYFGPGTRLTVT.

This clonotype is medium-sized by share. The chain joins TRBV9 to TRBJ1-6, with 8 bases fitting TRBD1. CDR3 length equals 14 residues. Losses at the gene ends were 3 bases for V and 5 bases for J; bases not matched to a gene: 1. Germline CDR1 and CDR2: SGDLS and YYNGEE. The CDR3 sequence is CASSAQGDNSPLHF. In DNA form, the CDR3 reads TGTGCCAGCAGCGCACAGGGGGATAATTCACCCCTCCACTTT. The full variable domain, completed using reference TRBV9 and TRBJ1-6, is DSGVTQTPKHLITATGQRVTLRCSPRSGDLSVYWYQQSLDQGLQFLIQYYNGEERAKGNILERFSAQQFPDLHSELNLSSLELGDSALYFCASSAQGDNSPLHFGNGTRLTVT.

This clonotype was seen ten or more times. The chain uses TRBV9 and TRBJ2-1; D might be TRBD1 (5 bases). Between the trimmed V and J ends, which lost 2 bases and 6 bases, there was a span of 9 bases. CDR3 length: 13 residues. Germline V gene sequence: CDR1 SGDLS, CDR2 YYNGEE. CDR3 sequence reads: CASSVQGSNEQFF. In nucleotides, the CDR3 is TGTGCCAGCAGCGTTCAGGGTTCCAATGAGCAGTTCTTC.

This clonotype was counted ten times or more. CDR3 DNA sequence: TGTGCCAGCAGCGTCCAGGGATTCGGGGAGCTGTTTTTT. Its protein is CASSVQGFGELFF. The rearrangement uses TRBV9 and TRBJ2-2, with D perhaps matching TRBD1 (5 bases). Germline V gene lookup returns CDR1 SGDLS and CDR2 YYNGEE. This CDR3 is 13 amino acids long. The ends were cut back, 2 bases at V and 7 bases at J, with 9 bases in the middle. Full variable domain (remainder filled in from reference TRBV9 and TRBJ2-2): DSGVTQTPKHLITATGQRVTLRCSPRSGDLSVYWYQQSLDQGLQFLIQYYNGEERAKGNILERFSAQQFPDLHSELNLSSLELGDSALYFCASSVQGFGELFFGEGSRLTVL.

This clonotype rates as medium-sized. This chain uses TRBV9 with TRBJ2-3; TRBD2 aligns across 8 bases. Germline V lookup: CDR1 SGDLS, CDR2 YYNGEE. CDR3 length: 15 residues. The V segment lost 0 bases and the J segment 5 bases; nucleotides outside the gene matches: 5. DNA of the CDR3: TGTGCCAGCAGCGTAGGTGGACTAGCCCGAGATACGCAGTATTTT. It is translated as CASSVGGLARDTQYF.